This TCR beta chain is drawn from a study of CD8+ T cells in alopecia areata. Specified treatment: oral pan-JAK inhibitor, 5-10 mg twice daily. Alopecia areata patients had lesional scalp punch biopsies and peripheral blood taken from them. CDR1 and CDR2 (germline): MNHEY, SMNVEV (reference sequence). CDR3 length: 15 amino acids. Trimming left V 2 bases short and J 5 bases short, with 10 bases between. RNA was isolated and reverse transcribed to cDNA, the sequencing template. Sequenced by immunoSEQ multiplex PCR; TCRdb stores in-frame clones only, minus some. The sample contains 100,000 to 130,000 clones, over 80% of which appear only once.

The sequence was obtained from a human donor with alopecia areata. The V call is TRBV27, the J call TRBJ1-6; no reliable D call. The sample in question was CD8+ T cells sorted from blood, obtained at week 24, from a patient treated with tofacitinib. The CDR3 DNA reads TGTGCCAGCAGTTTAGTTGAAGGGAATAATTCACCCCTCCACTTT. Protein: CASSLVEGNNSPLHF.